The clone carrying this T cell receptor (beta chain) has more than one count but fewer than ten. What it binds is unknown. Trimming removed 4 bases from V and 5 bases from J; junction bases left unmatched: 9. Germline V gene sequence: CDR1 KGHDR, CDR2 SFDVKD. There are 16 residues in the CDR3. The data were taken from a study of CD8 T cells in ankylosing spondylitis. Study observations and caveats: Characteristic, it appeared, of ankylosing spondylitis blood was a TCR beta motif of eight highly homologous variants. Reportedly, disease-linked clones are significantly enriched in ankylosing spondylitis patients' matched synovial fluid. Disease-linked clones, CD8+, were relatively rare in peripheral blood.

Each TCR beta library was made by quantitative 5'-RACE that incorporated molecular barcodes. TCRdb used MiXCR to reprocess the 5' RACE reads, holding one entry per CDR3 protein. Among 700,000 or so distinct CDR3 sequences listed, around 20% were seen once. This sequence was found in a male donor with ankylosing spondylitis. The sequenced sample consisted of blood, either unsorted or a sorted T cell fraction (not recorded which). The chain combines TRBV24-1 with TRBJ2-5; TRBD1 agrees at 10 bases. Here the CDR3 DNA reads TGTGCCACCAGTGAATCCGGGACAGGGGTCCGGGAGACCCAGTACTTC. It yields the protein CATSESGTGVRETQYF.